A selection of T cell receptor beta chains follows, all from one sample in a study of blood T cell repertoires in COVID-19. This table comes from immunoSEQ multiplex PCR, and its TCRdb copy is limited to in-frame clones, with some not included. This table holds 270,000 or so clones, approximately 87% found once. Sequencing was carried out using peripheral blood. The receptor source for this set is a human donor in a cohort sampled during active COVID-19. The CDR3 runs from the conserved cysteine through the conserved F or W. D genes are given only for firm matches. Expanded clones get a size class; other rows say once, few or many, or leave the size out.

j_gene,d_gene,abundance,v_gene,CDR3nt,CDR3aa
TRBJ2-7,TRBD2,-,TRBV7-2,TGTGCCAGCAGCTTCGGGACTAGCTCCTACGAGCAGTACTTC,CASSFGTSSYEQYF
TRBJ2-2,-,few,TRBV5-1,TGCGCCAGCAGCGGACTTCTTAACACCGGGGAGCTGTTTTTT,CASSGLLNTGELFF
TRBJ1-3,-,-,TRBV7-9,TGTGCCAGCAGCCATAACGACAGGAGTTCTGGAAACACCATATATTTT,CASSHNDRSSGNTIYF
TRBJ2-3,-,-,TRBV10-3,TGTGCCACCAGCTATGTGGATACGCAGTATTTT,CATSYVDTQYF
TRBJ1-1,-,-,TRBV11-3,TGTGCCAGCAGCAGGGGGGGTACAGCTTTCTTT,CASSRGGTAFF
TRBJ2-2,TRBD2,-,TRBV6-6,TGTGCCAGCAGTTACCGTAGCGGGAGTAGTCACGGGGAGCTGTTTTTT,CASSYRSGSSHGELFF
TRBJ1-1,TRBD1,once,TRBV5-1,TGCGCCAGCAGGACACAGGGGTGGAACACTGAAGCTTTCTTT,CASRTQGWNTEAFF
TRBJ2-7,-,-,TRBV11-2,TGTGCCAGCAGCTTAATCCGAGGCGAGCAGTACTTC,CASSLIRGEQYF
TRBJ2-7,-,-,TRBV2,TGTGCCAGCACCGAGCGGGCTTACGAGCAGTACTTC,CASTERAYEQYF
TRBJ2-1,-,-,TRBV28,TGTGCCAGCAGTTCAACAGGGTCGCAGCTAGATGAGCAGTTCTTC,CASSSTGSQLDEQFF
TRBJ2-7,-,-,TRBV2,TGTGCCAGCAGTGAGATTAAACTGTCCTACGAGCAGTACTTC,CASSEIKLSYEQYF
TRBJ1-6,-,-,TRBV28,TGTGCCAGCAGTTTCAGGGGAAGCTTTTCACCCCTCCACTTT,CASSFRGSFSPLHF
TRBJ1-3,TRBD1,-,TRBV7-2,TGTGCCAGCAGCTTGACGGGACAGAACTCTGGAAACACCATATATTTT,CASSLTGQNSGNTIYF
TRBJ2-2,-,-,TRBV24-1,TGTGCCACCAGTGGAGGGTCCGGGGAGCTGTTTTTT,CATSGGSGELFF
TRBJ2-2,TRBD2,-,TRBV5-1,TGCGCCAGCAGCTTGAAACCAGAGCGGGGATTAAACACCGGGGAGCTGTTTTTT,CASSLKPERGLNTGELFF
TRBJ2-1,TRBD2,once,TRBV7-6,TGTGCCAGCAGCTCCGGGACTAGCGAGTACAATGAGCAGTTCTTC,CASSSGTSEYNEQFF
TRBJ1-2,TRBD1,-,TRBV28,TGTGCCAGCTTAGTAAGGGGCAGGGGGAATGGCTACACCTTC,CASLVRGRGNGYTF
TRBJ2-1,-,-,TRBV11-3,TGTGCCAGCAGCTTGTTTAGTCACAATGAGCAGTTCTTC,CASSLFSHNEQFF
TRBJ2-3,TRBD1,-,TRBV19,TGTGCCAGTAGTCCAGGGGGAGGCACAGATACGCAGTATTTT,CASSPGGGTDTQYF
TRBJ1-2,-,-,TRBV5-4,TGTGCCAGCAGCCCCCGGGACAACCTTAACTATGGCTACACCTTC,CASSPRDNLNYGYTF
TRBJ1-6,-,-,TRBV5-6,TGTGCCAGCAGCTTGGCCAGTCATAATTCACCCCTCCACTTT,CASSLASHNSPLHF
TRBJ1-2,-,-,TRBV19,TGTGCCAGTAGTCTACTTCCCGGGACAACGGAGGGCTACACCTTC,CASSLLPGTTEGYTF
TRBJ2-1,-,-,TRBV19,TGTGCCAGTAGTATCTCCGGGAGTTCCTACAATGAGCAGTTCTTC,CASSISGSSYNEQFF
TRBJ1-5,-,once,TRBV18,TGTGCCAGCTCACCACCGGGACACATGATCAATCAGCCCCAGCATTTT,CASSPPGHMINQPQHF
TRBJ2-1,TRBD2,-,TRBV15,TGTGCCACCAGCGTACGGTCCGGTCGGGACTACTACAATGAGCAGTTCTTC,CATSVRSGRDYYNEQFF
TRBJ2-7,-,-,TRBV6-1,TGTGCCAGCAGTGAAGCGCTTGGGACACTCTTTAGCGAGCAGTACTTC,CASSEALGTLFSEQYF
TRBJ1-2,-,-,TRBV6-5,TGTGCCAGCAGCCCCCGGAGGGCAGAGTCCTATGGCTACACCTTC,CASSPRRAESYGYTF
TRBJ2-1,-,-,TRBV7-9,TGTGCCAGCAGGATCCTCGCGAATGAGCAGTTCTTC,CASRILANEQFF
TRBJ2-1,TRBD2,-,TRBV3-1/TRBV3-2,TGTGCCAGCAGCCCCGTCCCAGGGCGGGGGGGCCACAATGAGCAGTTCTTC,CASSPVPGRGGHNEQFF
TRBJ2-7,-,-,TRBV6-5,TGTGCCAGCAGGACGACAGGAACCTACGAGCAGTACTTC,CASRTTGTYEQYF
TRBJ1-6,-,-,TRBV28,TGTGCCAGCAATCCCCAGGACCCGGGGTATTCACCCCTCCACTTT,CASNPQDPGYSPLHF
TRBJ2-3,-,few,TRBV18,TGTGCCAGCTCAGCTACGAGGGATACGCAGTATTTT,CASSATRDTQYF
TRBJ2-7,-,-,TRBV5-1,TGCGCCAGCAGCCCAACCCCACAGGGCCACGAGCAGTACTTC,CASSPTPQGHEQYF
TRBJ2-4,-,-,TRBV12-3/TRBV12-4,TGTGCCAGCAGTTTTTGGGAGGAAAACATTCAGTACTTC,CASSFWEENIQYF
TRBJ1-5,-,-,TRBV5-1,TGCGCCAGCAGCTTGGCGGGACAAACGGGGCAGCCCCAGCATTTT,CASSLAGQTGQPQHF
TRBJ2-7,-,-,TRBV10-2,TGCGCCAGCACCGCCACAGGCGGGACCTACGAGCAGTACTTC,CASTATGGTYEQYF
TRBJ1-4,TRBD1,-,TRBV2,TGTGCCAGCAGCTACAGGGGTGGTGAAAAACTGTTTTTT,CASSYRGGEKLFF
TRBJ1-5,TRBD1,-,TRBV28,TGTGCCAGCACGGACAGGGTACAGCCCCAGCATTTT,CASTDRVQPQHF
TRBJ1-2,-,-,TRBV6-2/TRBV6-3,TGTGCCAGCAGTCAACAGGGAATACGTAACTATGGCTACACCTTC,CASSQQGIRNYGYTF
TRBJ2-7,-,-,TRBV5-6,TGTGCCAGCAGCTTCGGAGAAAACGAGCAGTACTTC,CASSFGENEQYF
TRBJ2-1,TRBD2,-,TRBV7-6,TGTGCCAGCAGCCGAGAATCTAGCGGGAGTTGGAGGAATAGTGGGCAGTTCTTC,CASSRESSGSWRNSGQFF
TRBJ1-1,TRBD1,few,TRBV15,TGTGCCACCAGCAGAGGGGGACAGGGATTATTGGGGGCTTTCTTT,CATSRGGQGLLGAFF
TRBJ1-1,TRBD1,-,TRBV10-3,TGTGCCATCAGGAAGGGAGACAGGGGGAACACTGAAGCTTTCTTT,CAIRKGDRGNTEAFF
TRBJ1-5,-,few,TRBV10-3,TGTGCCATCAGTGATCAGGGTTCGAGCAATCAGCCCCAGCATTTT,CAISDQGSSNQPQHF
TRBJ2-3,TRBD2,-,TRBV9,TGTGCCAGCAGCGTAGATGGGACTAATACGCAGTATTTT,CASSVDGTNTQYF
TRBJ2-5,TRBD2,-,TRBV4-3,TGCGCCAGCAGCCAAGATGGGACTAGACAAGAGACCCAGTACTTC,CASSQDGTRQETQYF
TRBJ1-4,TRBD1,few,TRBV5-1,TGCGCCAGCAGCCGACAGGGGGATGAAAAACTGTTTTTT,CASSRQGDEKLFF
TRBJ1-6,TRBD1,few,TRBV6-2/TRBV6-3,TGTGCCAGCAGTTACTCGTCGGCAGGGGGCGTTAGAGGCCGTTCACCCCTCCACTTT,CASSYSSAGGVRGRSPLHF
TRBJ2-2,TRBD1,few,TRBV9,TGTGCCAGCAGCACGTCCGGGACAGGGGCCGGGGAGCTGTTTTTT,CASSTSGTGAGELFF
TRBJ2-2,TRBD2,-,TRBV9,TGTGCCAGCAGCGTCGAGACTAGCGTTACCGGGGAGCTGTTTTTT,CASSVETSVTGELFF
TRBJ2-7,TRBD2,few,TRBV5-1,TGCGCCAGCAGATATGGGACTAGCGGCTCCTACGAGCAGTACTTC,CASRYGTSGSYEQYF
TRBJ1-1,-,-,TRBV7-8,TGTGCCAGCAGCCCCTGGCGGGGGAGGAACACTGAAGCTTTCTTT,CASSPWRGRNTEAFF
TRBJ2-2,-,-,TRBV23-1,TGCGCCAGCACCACCTTAGTCACAGGGAGAACCGGGGAGCTGTTTTTT,CASTTLVTGRTGELFF
TRBJ1-1,TRBD1,-,TRBV27,TGTGCCAGCGGTTACAGGGGTCGTACCACTGAAGCTTTCTTT,CASGYRGRTTEAFF
TRBJ2-3,-,-,TRBV2,TGTGCCAGCAGTCCCGTCGCTATCACAGATACGCAGTATTTT,CASSPVAITDTQYF
TRBJ1-2,-,-,TRBV5-1,TGCGCCAGCAGCTTGGTAGAGAACTATGGCTACACCTTC,CASSLVENYGYTF
TRBJ2-1,-,-,TRBV10-3,TGTGCCATCAGTGAGGCCGGACAGTACTCCTCTGGGCAGTTCTTC,CAISEAGQYSSGQFF
TRBJ1-1,-,-,TRBV27,TGTGCCAGCAGTTCTATCACGGACAGCGAAGCTTTCTTT,CASSSITDSEAFF
TRBJ1-2,TRBD1,-,TRBV5-1,TGCGCCAGCAGCTTGGGGGGTTCCGGGACAGGTTTGGAAGGCTACACCTTC,CASSLGGSGTGLEGYTF
TRBJ1-6,-,-,TRBV15,TGTGCCACCAGCAGAGCCTGGGGAGGTAATTCACCCCTCCACTTT,CATSRAWGGNSPLHF